This entry lists 4 T cell receptor beta chains sequenced from one sample in a study of T cell changes during pregnancy in multiple sclerosis. Libraries were prepared by immunoSEQ multiplex PCR; TCRdb keeps only in-frame clonotypes and omits some of them. Among 69,000 or so clones, roughly 92% were seen once, and the ten largest hold under 3%. The starting material was peripheral blood, obtained before pregnancy. The source is a female donor with multiple sclerosis, enrolled in a pregnancy study.

This chain links TRBV19 with TRBJ2-7; 9 positions agree with TRBD2. The V segment lost 8 bases and the J segment 6 bases; nucleotides outside the gene matches: 11. The CDR3 sequence is 14 residues long. Germline lookup yields CDR1 LNHDA and CDR2 SQIVND (reference sequence). CDR3 coding DNA: TGTGCCAGTTTAGGGGCTAGCGGGAAAGGCGAGCAGTACTTC. Its translation is CASLGASGKGEQYF.

The rearrangement uses TRBV6-5 and TRBJ2-1, with 8 bases aligning to TRBD2. The CDR3 is 14 residues long. Looked up from germline, CDR1 is MNHEY and CDR2 is SVGAGI. Unmatched junction bases numbered 10, after V lost 7 bases and J lost 8 bases. The CDR3 here is CASKAGALLDEQFF. CDR3 nucleotides: TGTGCCAGCAAAGCGGGAGCTCTTTTGGATGAGCAGTTCTTC.

The chain is built from TRBV7-2 and TRBJ2-3; no clear D. The length of the CDR3 is 14 residues. In germline, CDR1 is SGHTA, CDR2 FQGNSA. V shed 2 bases and J shed 3 bases, with 9 bases lying between them. This chain's CDR3 is CASSLLAATDTQYF. CDR3 nucleotide sequence: TGTGCCAGCAGCTTATTGGCAGCGACAGATACGCAGTATTTT.

The chain uses TRBV19 and TRBJ1-4, with D possibly TRBD1 on 6 matching bases. The V gene lost 6 bases and the J gene lost 7 bases, with 18 bases spanning the gap. Germline CDR1 and CDR2: LNHDA and SQIVND (reference sequence). The CDR3 totals 15 residues. The CDR3 DNA sequence: TGTGCCAGTAGCCATCCGAGGGGGTCGAGTGAAAAACTGTTTTTT. Its translation: CASSHPRGSSEKLFF.